The clone carrying this T cell receptor (beta chain) was seen only a few times. Its target is unknown. The data derive from a study of quantifying T cell responses using KT2 cells. Study context: RNA was reverse transcribed with TCR alpha and beta constant-region primers. Under optimum conditions, T4 ligation efficiency was estimated at more than 10%.

Study-level points and caveats: Very high KT2 spike-in numbers caused saturation in KT2 sequence detection.

Each cDNA got a UMI-containing oligo ligated at its 3' end. The first PCR ran approximately 4 cycles with an equimolar RC1.1 and RC1.2 beta primer mix. TCR alpha and beta chains were handled separately starting at the second PCR. TCRdb reanalysed the UMI-ligation and nested PCR reads using MiXCR and keeps one entry per CDR3 protein. The profile shows 25,000 to 35,000 distinct CDR3 sequences, approximately 10% of them singletons. Unfractionated PBMC were spiked with known numbers of KT2 clone cells. The CDR3 contains 15 residues. Per germline, CDR1 SGHNT and CDR2 YENEEA. The ends were cut back, 1 base at V and 0 bases at J, with 7 bases in the middle.

The sequencing sample was made of PBMCs spiked with cells of the T cell clone KT2. This sequence was found in a human donor. V usage is TRBV11-3 and J usage is TRBJ1-3; D possibly corresponds to TRBD1 (5 bases). DNA for the CDR3: TGTGCCAGCAGCTTAGGGGGCGTCTCTGGAAACACCATATATTTT. Amino acids: CASSLGGVSGNTIYF. Full variable domain (outside the CDR3, taken from reference TRBV11-3 and TRBJ1-3): EAGVVQSPRYKIIEKKQPVAFWCNPISGHNTLYWYLQNLGQGPELLIRYENEEAVDDSQLPKDRFSAERLKGVDSTLKIQPAELGDSAVYLCASSLGGVSGNTIYFGEGSWLTVV.